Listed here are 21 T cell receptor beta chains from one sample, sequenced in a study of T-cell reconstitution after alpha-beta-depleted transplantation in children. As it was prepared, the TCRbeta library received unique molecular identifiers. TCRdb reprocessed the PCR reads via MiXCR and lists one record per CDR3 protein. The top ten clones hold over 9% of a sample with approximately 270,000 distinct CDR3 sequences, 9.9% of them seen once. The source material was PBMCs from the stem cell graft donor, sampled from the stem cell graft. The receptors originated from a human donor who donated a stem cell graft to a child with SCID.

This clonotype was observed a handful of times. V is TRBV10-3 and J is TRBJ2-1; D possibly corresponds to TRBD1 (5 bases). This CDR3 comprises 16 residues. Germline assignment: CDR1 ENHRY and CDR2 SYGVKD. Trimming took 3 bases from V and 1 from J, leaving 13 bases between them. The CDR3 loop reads CAISDKGTGSYNEQFF. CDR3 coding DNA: TGTGCCATCAGTGATAAGGGAACAGGATCCTACAATGAGCAGTTCTTC.

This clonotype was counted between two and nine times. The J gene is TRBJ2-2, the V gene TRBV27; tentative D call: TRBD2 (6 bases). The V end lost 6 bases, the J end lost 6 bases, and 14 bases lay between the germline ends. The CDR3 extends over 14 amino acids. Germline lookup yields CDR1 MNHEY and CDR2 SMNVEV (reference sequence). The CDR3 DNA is TGTGCCAGCAGCGGGGTATGGGGGGCCGGGGAGCTGTTTTTT. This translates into CASSGVWGAGELFF.

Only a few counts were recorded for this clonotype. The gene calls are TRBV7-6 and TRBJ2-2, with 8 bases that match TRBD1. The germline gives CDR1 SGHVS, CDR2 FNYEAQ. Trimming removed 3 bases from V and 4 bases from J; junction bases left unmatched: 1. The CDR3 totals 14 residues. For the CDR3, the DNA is TGTGCCAGCAGCTTGGACAGGGCCACCGGGGAGCTGTTTTTT. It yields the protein CASSLDRATGELFF.

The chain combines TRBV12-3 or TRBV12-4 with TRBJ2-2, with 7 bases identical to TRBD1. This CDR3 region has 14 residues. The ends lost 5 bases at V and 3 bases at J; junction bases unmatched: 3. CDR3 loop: CASSRTGYTGELFF. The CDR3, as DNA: TGTGCCAGCAGTCGGACAGGCTACACCGGGGAGCTGTTTTTT.

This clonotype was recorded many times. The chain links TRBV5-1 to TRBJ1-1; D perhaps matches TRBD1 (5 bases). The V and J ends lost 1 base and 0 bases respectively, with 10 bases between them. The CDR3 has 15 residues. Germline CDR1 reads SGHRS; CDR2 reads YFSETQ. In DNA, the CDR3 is TGCGCCAGCAGCTTGTCAGGGAGTATGAACACTGAAGCTTTCTTT. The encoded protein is CASSLSGSMNTEAFF.

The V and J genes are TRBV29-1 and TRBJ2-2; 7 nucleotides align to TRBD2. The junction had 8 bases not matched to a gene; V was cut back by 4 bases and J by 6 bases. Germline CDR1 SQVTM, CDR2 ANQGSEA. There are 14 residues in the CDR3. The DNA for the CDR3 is TGCAGCGTTGTCCCCGGGACTATCTCCGGGGAGCTGTTTTTT. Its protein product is CSVVPGTISGELFF.

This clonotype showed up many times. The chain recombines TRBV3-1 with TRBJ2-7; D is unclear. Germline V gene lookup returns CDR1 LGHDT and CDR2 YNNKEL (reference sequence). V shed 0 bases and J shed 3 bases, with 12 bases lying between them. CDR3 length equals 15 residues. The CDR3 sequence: CASSQDNTFYYEQYF. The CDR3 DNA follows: TGTGCCAGCAGCCAAGATAATACTTTCTACTACGAGCAGTACTTC.

CDR3 region: CASSLRARTNMNTEAFF. As DNA, the CDR3 is TGTGCCAGCAGCTTAAGGGCACGGACTAATATGAACACTGAAGCTTTCTTT. The chain combines TRBV7-3 with TRBJ1-1; D unclear. V dropped 1 base and J dropped 0 bases, with 15 bases sitting between them. The CDR3 length is 17 residues. Germline CDR1 is SGHTA and CDR2 is FQGTGA.

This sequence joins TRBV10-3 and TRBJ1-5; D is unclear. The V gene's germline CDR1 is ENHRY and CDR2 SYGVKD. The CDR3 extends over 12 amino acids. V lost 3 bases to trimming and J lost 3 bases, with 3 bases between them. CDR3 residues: CAISDINQPQHF. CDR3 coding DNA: TGTGCCATCAGTGACATCAATCAGCCCCAGCATTTT.

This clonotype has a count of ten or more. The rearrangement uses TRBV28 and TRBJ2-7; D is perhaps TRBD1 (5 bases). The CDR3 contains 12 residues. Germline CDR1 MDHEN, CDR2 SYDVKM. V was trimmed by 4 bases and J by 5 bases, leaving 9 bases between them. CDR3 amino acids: CASSSVTDEQYF. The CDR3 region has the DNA TGTGCCAGCAGTTCTGTGACAGACGAGCAGTACTTC.

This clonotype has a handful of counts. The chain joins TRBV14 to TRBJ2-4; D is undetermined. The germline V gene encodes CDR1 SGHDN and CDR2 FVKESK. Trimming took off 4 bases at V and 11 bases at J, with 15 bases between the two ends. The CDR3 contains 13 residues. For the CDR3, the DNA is TGTGCCAGCAGCCCCTTCGATAGTGGAGTTCAGTACTTC. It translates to CASSPFDSGVQYF. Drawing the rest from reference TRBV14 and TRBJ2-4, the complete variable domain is EAGVTQFPSHSVIEKGQTVTLRCDPISGHDNLYWYRRVMGKEIKFLLHFVKESKQDESGMPNNRFLAERTGGTYSTLKVQPAELEDSGVYFCASSPFDSGVQYFGAGTRLSVL.

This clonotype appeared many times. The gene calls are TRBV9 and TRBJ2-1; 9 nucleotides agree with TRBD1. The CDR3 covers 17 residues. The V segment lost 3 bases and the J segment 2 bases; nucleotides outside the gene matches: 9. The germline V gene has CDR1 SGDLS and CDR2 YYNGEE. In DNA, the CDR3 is TGTGCCAGCAGCGGTACCCCGGGACAGGGCCCCTACAATGAGCAGTTCTTC. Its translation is CASSGTPGQGPYNEQFF. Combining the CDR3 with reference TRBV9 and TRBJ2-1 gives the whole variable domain DSGVTQTPKHLITATGQRVTLRCSPRSGDLSVYWYQQSLDQGLQFLIQYYNGEERAKGNILERFSAQQFPDLHSELNLSSLELGDSALYFCASSGTPGQGPYNEQFFGPGTRLTVL.

CDR3 protein: CASSPGQLTNTIYF. CDR3 sequence (DNA): TGTGCCAGCAGCCCGGGACAGCTAACAAACACCATATATTTT. This chain links TRBV4-2 with TRBJ1-3; 7 bases are a match to TRBD1. Germline loops: CDR1 LGHNA, CDR2 YNFKEQ. The junction had 6 bases not matched to a gene; V was cut back by 4 bases and J by 6 bases. This CDR3 has 14 residues.

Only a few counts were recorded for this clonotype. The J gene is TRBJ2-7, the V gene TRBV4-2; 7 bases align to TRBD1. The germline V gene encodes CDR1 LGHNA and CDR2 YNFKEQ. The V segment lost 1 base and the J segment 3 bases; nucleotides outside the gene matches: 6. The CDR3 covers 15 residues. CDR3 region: CASSQGQGPHYEQYF. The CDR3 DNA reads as TGTGCCAGCAGCCAAGGACAGGGACCCCACTACGAGCAGTACTTC.

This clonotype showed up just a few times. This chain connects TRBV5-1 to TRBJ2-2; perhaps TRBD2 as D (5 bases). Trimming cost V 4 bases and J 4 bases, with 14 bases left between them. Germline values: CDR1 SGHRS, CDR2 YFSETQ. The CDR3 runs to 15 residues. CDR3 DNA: TGCGCCAGCAGCCCGCAGATAGCGAGCACCGGGGAGCTGTTTTTT. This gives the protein CASSPQIASTGELFF. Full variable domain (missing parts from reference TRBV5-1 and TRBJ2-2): KAGVTQTPRYLIKTRGQQVTLSCSPISGHRSVSWYQQTPGQGLQFLFEYFSETQRNKGNFPGRFSGRQFSNSRSEMNVSTLELGDSALYLCASSPQIASTGELFFGEGSRLTVL.

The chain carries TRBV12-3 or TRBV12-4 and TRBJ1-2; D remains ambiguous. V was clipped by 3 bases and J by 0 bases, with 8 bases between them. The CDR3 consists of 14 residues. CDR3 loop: CASSFTGANYGYTF. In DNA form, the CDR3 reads TGTGCCAGCAGTTTTACCGGGGCTAACTATGGCTACACCTTC.

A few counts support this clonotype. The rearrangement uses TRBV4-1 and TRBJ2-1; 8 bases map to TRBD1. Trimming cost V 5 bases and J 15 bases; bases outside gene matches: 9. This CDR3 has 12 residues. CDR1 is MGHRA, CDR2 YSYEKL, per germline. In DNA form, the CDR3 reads TGCGCCAGCAGCAACCCCGGGACAGGCCGGTTCTTC. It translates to CASSNPGTGRFF.

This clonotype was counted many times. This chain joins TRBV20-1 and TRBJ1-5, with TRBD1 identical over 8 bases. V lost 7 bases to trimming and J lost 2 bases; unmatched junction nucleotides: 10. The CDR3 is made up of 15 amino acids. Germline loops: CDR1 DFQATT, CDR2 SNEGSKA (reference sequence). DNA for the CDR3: TGCAGTGTGGCAGGGGGCCTTGTTGGCAATCAGCCCCAGCATTTT. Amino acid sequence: CSVAGGLVGNQPQHF.

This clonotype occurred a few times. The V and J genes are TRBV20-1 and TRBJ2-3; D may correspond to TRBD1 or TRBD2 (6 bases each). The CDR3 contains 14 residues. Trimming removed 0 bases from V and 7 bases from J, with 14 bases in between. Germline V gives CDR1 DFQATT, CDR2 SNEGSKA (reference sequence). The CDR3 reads CSARDEAGGHTQYF. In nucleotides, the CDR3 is TGCAGTGCTAGAGATGAGGCCGGGGGCCATACGCAGTATTTT.

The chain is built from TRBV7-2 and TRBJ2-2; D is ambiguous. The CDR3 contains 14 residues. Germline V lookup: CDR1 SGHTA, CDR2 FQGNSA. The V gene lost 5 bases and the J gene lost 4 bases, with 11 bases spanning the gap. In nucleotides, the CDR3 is TGTGCCAGCAGCCCAGACGCGCTCACCGGGGAGCTGTTTTTT. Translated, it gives CASSPDALTGELFF.

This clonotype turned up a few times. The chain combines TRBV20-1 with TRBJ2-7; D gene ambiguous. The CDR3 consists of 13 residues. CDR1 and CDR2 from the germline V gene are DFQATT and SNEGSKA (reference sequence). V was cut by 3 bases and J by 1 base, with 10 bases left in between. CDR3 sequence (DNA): TGCAGTGCTAGTTGGGCCGGATCCTACGAGCAGTACTTC. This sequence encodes CSASWAGSYEQYF.